This record looks at one T cell receptor beta chain sequence and its context. These data belong to a study of blood T cell repertoires in COVID-19. Study information: Spain, Italy and the United States supplied samples that represented acute and convalescent COVID-19.

CDR3 length: 20 amino acids. The germline CDR1 and CDR2 sequences are LNHNV and YYDKDF (reference sequence). V dropped 0 bases and J dropped 2; count of bases not matched to a gene: 11. Only in-frame clones appear in the TCRdb table, and some are missing; sequencing was by immunoSEQ multiplex PCR. The profile shows roughly 9,000 clones, approximately 87% of them singletons. The clonotype originates from a man between 60 and 70 years old with acute or convalescent COVID-19. The sample consisted of peripheral blood. The chain recombines TRBV15 with TRBJ2-6; 9 bases align to TRBD1. The CDR3 DNA sequence: TGTGCCACCAGCAGAGAGAATCCGGGACAGGGTTTGGCTGGGGCCAACGTCCTGACTTTC. Translating it yields CATSRENPGQGLAGANVLTF.